This T cell receptor beta chain is drawn from a study of T cell changes during pregnancy in multiple sclerosis (dated by TCRdb to between 2018 and 2021). In the study overall: The study examined how the T cell repertoire changed over the course of pregnancy in women with multiple sclerosis.

Concerning this clone: No antigen is known for it. Per-base qualities were not stored, and no clone one base away is much larger.

The CDR3 starts with the cysteine, ends with the phenylalanine, and has 15 residues. The sequence is cut down to CDR3 DNA, 45 bases in frame from base 1. For CDR1 and CDR2, the germline V gene lists KGHSH and LQKENI. Trimmed from V: 1 base; trimmed from J: 6 bases; junction bases lacking a gene match: 6. Library preparation was by the immunoSEQ multiplex PCR assay. Imported from immuneACCESS, the table was reduced by TCRdb to in-frame sequences with V and J called. These copies leave out some clones; in studies compared against another copy, an unresolved V gene accounts for under half, and the cause of the remainder is not known. Recorded for this sample are about 68,000 clones; about 90% of them occurred a single time. 1.1% to 1.5% of the sample lies in the top ten.

This clonotype was obtained from a female donor in good health, enrolled as a control in a pregnancy study. The sequence links TRBV18 to TRBJ1-1, with TRBD1 matching 9 junction bases. The material sequenced was peripheral blood, taken in the second trimester of pregnancy. The nucleotide sequence reads as follows: TGTGCCAGCTCACCACGTACAGGGGGCGCGGCTGAAGCTTTCTTT. Its product reads: CASSPRTGGAAEAFF. Joined to the reference TRBV18 and TRBJ1-1 proteins, this CDR3 gives the full variable domain: NAGVMQNPRHLVRRRGQEARLRCSPMKGHSHVYWYRQLPEEGLKFMVYLQKENIIDESGMPKERFSAEFPKEGPSILRIQQVVRGDSAAYFCASSPRTGGAAEAFFGQGTRLTVV.